This T cell receptor beta chain emerged from a study of CD8 T cells in Susac syndrome (dated by TCRdb to about 2019). About the study as a whole: Among the Susac syndrome patients who were sequenced, clinically active disease was present in about 6 and clinical remission was observed in 8 or 9. At blood withdrawal, Susac syndrome patients were either therapy-naive, taking corticosteroids (in some cases with IVIg as well), or taking IVIg alone. Repertoire sequencing was used to test whether CD8+ T cell activation and differentiation in Susac syndrome was antigen driven.

Peripheral blood CD8+ and CD4+ T cells from healthy donors, Susac syndrome patients and multiple sclerosis patients were profiled by high-throughput TCR beta sequencing. The Susac syndrome patients fulfilled recently defined diagnostic criteria for either definite or probable disease. Bulk CD8+ and CD4+ T cells were purified by magnetic negative isolation, while CD8+ TEMRA cells were enriched using FACS. Blood was drawn into EDTA tubes, processed within 24 hours, and PBMCs were isolated by density gradient centrifugation. PBMCs intended for TCR sequencing were cryopreserved in liquid nitrogen and were subsequently thawed in a 37 degrees C water bath. The sorted or isolated CD4+, CD8+ and CD8+ TEMRA cells reached a purity of at least 90%. V is cut back by 6 bases and J by 5 bases, with 10 bases in the junction unmatched. The CDR3 starts with the cysteine, ends with the phenylalanine, and has 14 residues. The sequence is cut down to CDR3 DNA, 42 bases in frame from base 1. Reading the germline V gene gives CDR1 SQVTM and CDR2 ANQGSEA.

What the study reported, not specific to this receptor: The study acknowledged that relatively few individuals were included in the TCR sequencing and HLA analysis. In patients with Susac syndrome, the CD4+ T cell repertoire showed no detectable clonal expansion.

A single count supports this clonotype. Its cognate antigen has yet to be identified. The sample holds no much larger clone one base away, and base qualities are not on file. A single read constitutes weak evidence. RNA was extracted using the RNeasy kit, and roughly 0.5 to 1 ug of the RNA was reverse transcribed with random hexamers. The immunoSEQ multiplex PCR assay, covering 54 Vbeta and 13 Jbeta segments, was used to amplify TCR beta CDR3 regions. To correct PCR amplification bias, a synthetic template baseline was used for both primer optimization and computational correction. Turning to the authors' computational methods: Reads were annotated to V, D and J genes according to IMGT and were analyzed with immunoSEQ Analyzer, with only productive sequences retained. Clonality was computed as one minus Shannon entropy normalized by log2 of the number of productive unique sequences. For each patient and control, public and private clones were evaluated within the 100 most prevalent clones. A clone was defined as Susac-specific if it was absent from the healthy and MS cohorts, from some 980 published viral clones and from other ImmuneACCESS disease sequences. The public reads were reprocessed in TCRdb via fastp at Q25 and MiXCR, keeping in-frame beta chains. One record per CDR3 amino acid sequence lists the most common genes and DNA. The V and J calls follow TCRdb's processing rather than the paper's. The sample table contains under 200,000 distinct CDR3 sequences; only one count was recorded for roughly 94% of them. The ten largest clones add up to approximately 0.11% of the sample.

Sequencing was carried out using CD4+ T cells from PBMCs. The chain was built from TRBV29-1 and TRBJ2-5; TRBD1 agrees with 9 junctional bases. This TCR was sampled from a human donor with Susac syndrome. The CDR3 protein sequence reads: CSVAGTGLSETQYF. The nucleotides are TGCAGCGTCGCCGGGACAGGGCTAAGCGAGACCCAGTACTTC.